A selection of T cell receptor beta chains follows, all from one sample in a study of blood T cell repertoires in COVID-19. TCRdb's table, derived via immunoSEQ multiplex PCR, lists solely in-frame clones and lacks some. The table includes about 100,000 clones, roughly 92% detected once. The sequencing sample was made of peripheral blood. The receptors derive from a man aged 65-85 years with acute or convalescent COVID-19. Both conserved end residues are part of each CDR3. Fields, in order: CDR3 DNA, CDR3 protein, V gene, clone size, D gene, J gene. D genes are given only for firm matches. Part of the rows lack a size; the others show once, few, many or a class for expanded clones.

TGTGCCAGCTCACCTCGAGGCAGACCGAACACCGGGGAGCTGTTTTTT,CASSPRGRPNTGELFF,TRBV18,.,.,TRBJ2-2
TGTGCCTGGAGTGTAGGAGGGACGGACACCGGGGAGCTGTTTTTT,CAWSVGGTDTGELFF,TRBV30,few,.,TRBJ2-2
TGCGCCAGCAGCCAAACAGGGTTGGGGGACACCGGGGAGCTGTTTTTT,CASSQTGLGDTGELFF,TRBV4-1,.,.,TRBJ2-2
TGTGCCAGCAGTGGAGAGGCGGATTGGATCTCTGGAAACACCATATATTTT,CASSGEADWISGNTIYF,TRBV6-1,.,.,TRBJ1-3
TGTGCCATCAGTGATTTCGGGATCTATGGCTACACCTTC,CAISDFGIYGYTF,TRBV10-3,.,.,TRBJ1-2
TGTGCCAGCAGCTTTGCGCTAATCCCCCTCGGGGAACGCCAAGAGACCCAGTACTTC,CASSFALIPLGERQETQYF,TRBV12-1,.,.,TRBJ2-5
TGCGCCAGCAGCTTGTTCGGGGGTATAGGTGCAACTAATGAAAAACTGTTTTTT,CASSLFGGIGATNEKLFF,TRBV5-1,once,.,TRBJ1-4
TGTGCCAGCAGTTTATGGGAGGGTCAGCCCCAGCATTTT,CASSLWEGQPQHF,TRBV12-3/TRBV12-4,.,.,TRBJ1-5
TGCAGCGCTCAGACAGGGGGCCACTATGGCTACACCTTC,CSAQTGGHYGYTF,TRBV29-1,.,TRBD1,TRBJ1-2
TGTGCCAGTCGAAGAGCTATCAATGAGCAGTTCTTC,CASRRAINEQFF,TRBV28,.,.,TRBJ2-1
TGTGCCACCAGCAGACCCCCCTTGACAGCCGGAAACACCATATATTTT,CATSRPPLTAGNTIYF,TRBV15,.,.,TRBJ1-3
TGTGCCAGCAGTGTCCGGGACAATGAGCAGTTCTTC,CASSVRDNEQFF,TRBV25-1,once,.,TRBJ2-1
TGCGCCAGCAGCTTTGGAGGTTCGGATGGCTACACCTTC,CASSFGGSDGYTF,TRBV5-1,.,.,TRBJ1-2
TGTGCCACCAGCAGAGATAGCTGGACTAACTATGGCTACACCTTC,CATSRDSWTNYGYTF,TRBV15,.,.,TRBJ1-2
TGTGCCAGCAGTAACTCCCCAAACACTGAAGCTTTCTTT,CASSNSPNTEAFF,TRBV11-3,.,.,TRBJ1-1
TGTGCCAGCAGCGGGCCTCTAGCGGGAGGTGGTGATACGCAGTATTTT,CASSGPLAGGGDTQYF,TRBV9,few,TRBD2,TRBJ2-3
TGCGCCAGCAGCCAAGAAAGGACTAGCGTTAACGAGCAGTACTTC,CASSQERTSVNEQYF,TRBV4-1,.,TRBD2,TRBJ2-7
TGTGCCAGTAGTCTCAGGGCAGGGATCCAAGAGACCCAGTACTTC,CASSLRAGIQETQYF,TRBV19,.,.,TRBJ2-5
TGTGCCAGTAGTCAGGCTGGGGCCAACGTCCTGACTTTC,CASSQAGANVLTF,TRBV19,.,.,TRBJ2-6
TGTGCCAGCCAAGGGGGGGGATTCTATGGCTACACCTTC,CASQGGGFYGYTF,TRBV7-9,.,.,TRBJ1-2
TGTGCCAGCAGTGAATCCCCCATGGGGAGTAGCACAGATACGCAGTATTTT,CASSESPMGSSTDTQYF,TRBV2,.,.,TRBJ2-3
TGTGCCAGCAGTTTGAGGCAGCTGAACACCGGGGAGCTGTTTTTT,CASSLRQLNTGELFF,TRBV27,.,.,TRBJ2-2
TGTGCCAGTAGTATAGTAGCGGGTTCCTACAATGAGCAGTTCTTC,CASSIVAGSYNEQFF,TRBV19,once,TRBD2,TRBJ2-1
TGTGCCAGCTCACCGCTCAGGGGAGGGGAAGCTTTCTTT,CASSPLRGGEAFF,TRBV18,.,.,TRBJ1-1
TGCGCCAGCAGCTTGGGATCCGGGGACGGGGAGCTGTTTTTT,CASSLGSGDGELFF,TRBV5-1,few,.,TRBJ2-2
TGTGCCAGCAGTTACACGTCGGGGGACTCTGGAAACACCATATATTTT,CASSYTSGDSGNTIYF,TRBV6-5,.,.,TRBJ1-3
TGTGCCAGCAGTCCCCGCGGGGGGGGTCAGCCCCAGCATTTT,CASSPRGGGQPQHF,TRBV6-5,.,.,TRBJ1-5
TGTGCCAGCAGTTACTCGAGACAGGGGAAAAACATTCAGTACTTC,CASSYSRQGKNIQYF,TRBV6-5,.,TRBD1,TRBJ2-4
TGTGCCAGCACTCACCGGGACAGCAACACTGAAGCTTTCTTT,CASTHRDSNTEAFF,TRBV6-5,.,TRBD1,TRBJ1-1
TGTGCCAGTAGTATAAGTTCAGGGCTAAGCTACGAGCAGTACTTC,CASSISSGLSYEQYF,TRBV19,once,.,TRBJ2-7
TGTGCCAGCAGTTGGGCCGGAAACACTGAAGCTTTCTTT,CASSWAGNTEAFF,TRBV6-2/TRBV6-3,once,.,TRBJ1-1
TGCAGCGTCAGGTGGGCGGGAGGCTCCTACAATGAGCAGTTCTTC,CSVRWAGGSYNEQFF,TRBV29-1,once,TRBD2,TRBJ2-1
TGTGCCAGTAGTAGGACAGGGGAGTATGGCTACACCTTC,CASSRTGEYGYTF,TRBV19,.,TRBD1,TRBJ1-2
TGCGCCAGCAGCTTGGGATCTGGTACAGGGTTTGGCTACACCTTC,CASSLGSGTGFGYTF,TRBV5-1,.,.,TRBJ1-2
TGTGCCAGCAAGAGGGACAGGGCGGACTATGGCTACACCTTC,CASKRDRADYGYTF,TRBV19,.,TRBD1,TRBJ1-2
TGTGCCACCAGCAGAGGAACGGGGCTAGCGGGGGTTGGTGCGCAGTATTTT,CATSRGTGLAGVGAQYF,TRBV15,.,TRBD2,TRBJ2-3
TGTGCCAGCAGCCCCCAAGGGGTTTTCTCCTACGAGCAGTACTTC,CASSPQGVFSYEQYF,TRBV7-9,.,.,TRBJ2-7
TGTGCCAGCAGCCCCCGGACATTCTTACTATCTAATCAGCCCCAGCATTTT,CASSPRTFLLSNQPQHF,TRBV11-3,.,.,TRBJ1-5
TGTGCCAGCAGAGGCAGCGCAACTAATGAAAAACTGTTTTTT,CASRGSATNEKLFF,TRBV27,.,.,TRBJ1-4
TGTGCCAGCTCATTCCGGACGGGGACCTACAATGAGCAGTTCTTC,CASSFRTGTYNEQFF,TRBV18,.,.,TRBJ2-1
TGCAGCGTTGAATCGGTCAGGGAAGAGACCCAGTACTTC,CSVESVREETQYF,TRBV29-1,.,.,TRBJ2-5